The T cell receptor (beta chain) under discussion was sequenced for a study of control samples from healthy donors and cancer patients. The CDR3 is 15 residues long. With 3 bases clipped from V and 4 bases from J, the junction kept 6 bases outside the gene matches. CDR1 SGDLS and CDR2 YYNGEE come from the germline V gene. This clone was found a few times. Some clones are missing from TCRdb's copy, which holds only in-frame ones; the method was immunoSEQ multiplex PCR. The table shows just under 75,000 clones, with over 75% occurring only once. Sequencing input: blood. The TCR sequence derives from a woman between 50 and 59 years old in good health. This chain links TRBV9 with TRBJ1-4, with 7 bases that match TRBD1. CDR3 bases: TGTGCCAGCAGCGAGAGGACAGGATATAATGAAAAACTGTTTTTT. Its protein is CASSERTGYNEKLFF.